This TCR beta chain was profiled in a study of shared clonotypes between healthy human individuals. The protocol was immunoSEQ multiplex PCR, while the TCRdb copy is restricted to in-frame clones and leaves out a portion. Counted here are around 2,000,000 clones, 93% occurring once; the ten biggest clones make up approximately 1.7%. Deletions cut 2 bases from V and 3 bases from J, with 14 bases between. Looked up from germline, CDR1 is MNHEY and CDR2 is SMNVEV (reference sequence). This CDR3 spans 16 amino acids. It was CD45RO-negative cells, positively selected for CCR7, that made up naive CD8 cells, with terminally differentiated effector memory CD45RA+ cells excluded.

The gene calls are TRBV27 and TRBJ1-5; D gene uncertain. The clonotype comes from a man aged 18-30 years in good health. Some clones in this sample may be carry-over from other donors' samples. Sequenced material: naive CD8+ T cells from PBMCs. The CDR3 sequence is CASSLTSPVPNQPQHF. CDR3 bases: TGTGCCAGCAGTTTAACTTCTCCGGTTCCCAATCAGCCCCAGCATTTT.